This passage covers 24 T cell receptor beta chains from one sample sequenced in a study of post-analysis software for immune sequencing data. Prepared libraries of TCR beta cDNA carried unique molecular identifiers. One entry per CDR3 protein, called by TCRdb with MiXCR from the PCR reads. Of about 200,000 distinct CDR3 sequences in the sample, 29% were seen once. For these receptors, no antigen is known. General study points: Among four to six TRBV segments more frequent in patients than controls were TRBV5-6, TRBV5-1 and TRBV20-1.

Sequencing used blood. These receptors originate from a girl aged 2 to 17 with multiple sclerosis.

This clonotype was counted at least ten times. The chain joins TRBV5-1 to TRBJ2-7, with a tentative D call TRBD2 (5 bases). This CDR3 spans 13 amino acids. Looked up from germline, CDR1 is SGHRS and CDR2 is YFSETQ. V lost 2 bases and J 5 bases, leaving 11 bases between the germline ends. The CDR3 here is CASSFSGVNEQYF. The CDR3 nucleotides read TGCGCCAGCAGCTTTTCCGGGGTTAACGAGCAGTACTTC.

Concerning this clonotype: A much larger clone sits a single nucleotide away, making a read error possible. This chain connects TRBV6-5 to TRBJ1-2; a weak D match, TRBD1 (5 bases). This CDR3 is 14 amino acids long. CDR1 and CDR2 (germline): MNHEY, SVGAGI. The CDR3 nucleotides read TGTGCCGGCAGTTACGACCTAACCCCAGGGGGCTACACCTTC. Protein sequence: CAGSYDLTPGGYTF.

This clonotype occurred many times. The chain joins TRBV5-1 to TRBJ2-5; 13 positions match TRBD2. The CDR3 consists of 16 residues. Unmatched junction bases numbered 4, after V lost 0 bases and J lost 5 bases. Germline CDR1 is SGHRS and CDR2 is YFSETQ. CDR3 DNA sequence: TGCGCCAGCAGCTTGGTGACTAGCGGGGGGCAGGAGACCCAGTACTTC. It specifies CASSLVTSGGQETQYF.

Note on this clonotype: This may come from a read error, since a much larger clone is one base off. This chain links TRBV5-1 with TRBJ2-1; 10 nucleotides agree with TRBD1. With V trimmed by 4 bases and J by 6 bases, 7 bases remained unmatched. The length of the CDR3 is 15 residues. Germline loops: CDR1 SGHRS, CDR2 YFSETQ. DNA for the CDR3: TGCGCCAGCAGCGCCTGGGACAGGGGTGCCAATGAGCAGTTCTTC. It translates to CASSAWDRGANEQFF.

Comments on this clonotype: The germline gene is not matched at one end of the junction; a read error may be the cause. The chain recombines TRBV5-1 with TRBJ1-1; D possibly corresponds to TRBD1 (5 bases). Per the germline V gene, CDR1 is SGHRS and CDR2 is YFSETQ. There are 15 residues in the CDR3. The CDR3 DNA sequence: TGCGCCAACAGCTTTGGAGGCAGGGCGAACACTGAAGCTTTCTTT. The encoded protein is CANSFGGRANTEAFF.

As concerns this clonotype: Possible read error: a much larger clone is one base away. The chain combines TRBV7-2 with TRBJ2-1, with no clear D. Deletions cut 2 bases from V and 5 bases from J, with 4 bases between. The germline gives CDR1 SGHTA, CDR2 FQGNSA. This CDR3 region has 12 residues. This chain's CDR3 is CASSLCNNEQFF. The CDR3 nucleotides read TGTGCCAGCAGCTTATGTAACAATGAGCAGTTCTTC.

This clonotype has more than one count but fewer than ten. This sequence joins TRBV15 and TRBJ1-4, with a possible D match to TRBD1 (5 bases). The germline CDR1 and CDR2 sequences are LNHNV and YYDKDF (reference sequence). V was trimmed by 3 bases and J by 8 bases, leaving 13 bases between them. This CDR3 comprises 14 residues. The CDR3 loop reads CATSSRRGREKLFF. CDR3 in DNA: TGTGCCACCAGCAGTCGGAGGGGCCGGGAAAAACTGTTTTTT.

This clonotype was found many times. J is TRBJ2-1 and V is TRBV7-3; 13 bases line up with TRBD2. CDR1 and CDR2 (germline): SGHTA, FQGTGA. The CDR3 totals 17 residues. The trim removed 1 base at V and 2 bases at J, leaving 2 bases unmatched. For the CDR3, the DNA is TGTGCCAGCAGCTTAAAGACTAGCGGGGGGACCTACAATGAGCAGTTCTTC. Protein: CASSLKTSGGTYNEQFF. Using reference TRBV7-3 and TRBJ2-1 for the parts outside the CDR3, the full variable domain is GAGVSQTPSNKVTEKGKYVELRCDPISGHTALYWYRQSLGQGPEFLIYFQGTGAADDSGLPNDRFFAVRPEGSVSTLKIQRTERGDSAVYLCASSLKTSGGTYNEQFFGPGTRLTVL.

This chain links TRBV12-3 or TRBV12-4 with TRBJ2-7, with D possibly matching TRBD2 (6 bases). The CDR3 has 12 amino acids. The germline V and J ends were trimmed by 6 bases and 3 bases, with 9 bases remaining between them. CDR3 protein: CASSRGDYEQYF. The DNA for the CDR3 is TGTGCCAGCAGCCGCGGGGACTACGAGCAGTACTTC.

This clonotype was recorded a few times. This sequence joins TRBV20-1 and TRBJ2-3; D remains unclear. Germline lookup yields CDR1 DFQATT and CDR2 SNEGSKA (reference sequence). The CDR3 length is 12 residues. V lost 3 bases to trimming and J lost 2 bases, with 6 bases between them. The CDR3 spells CSASDTTDTQYF. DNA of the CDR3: TGCAGTGCTAGCGACACCACAGATACGCAGTATTTT.

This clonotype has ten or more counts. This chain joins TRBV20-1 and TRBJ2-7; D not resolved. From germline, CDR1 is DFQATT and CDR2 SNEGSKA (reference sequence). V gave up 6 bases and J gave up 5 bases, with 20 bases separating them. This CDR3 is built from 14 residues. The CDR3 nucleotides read TGCAGTGCCCCCCCACGGCCGAAAGCCCACGAGCAGTACTTC. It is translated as CSAPPRPKAHEQYF.

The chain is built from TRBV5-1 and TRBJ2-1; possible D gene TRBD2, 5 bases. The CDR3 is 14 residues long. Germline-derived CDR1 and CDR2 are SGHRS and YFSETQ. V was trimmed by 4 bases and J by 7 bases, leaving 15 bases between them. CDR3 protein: CASSKGQPGNEQFF. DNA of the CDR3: TGCGCCAGCAGCAAGGGCCAGCCGGGGAATGAGCAGTTCTTC.

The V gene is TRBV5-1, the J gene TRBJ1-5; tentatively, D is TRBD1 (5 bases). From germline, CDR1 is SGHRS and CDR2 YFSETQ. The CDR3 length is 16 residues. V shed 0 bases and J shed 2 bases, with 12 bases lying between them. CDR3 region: CASSLGFGGGNQPQHF. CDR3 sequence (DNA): TGCGCCAGCAGCTTGGGGTTCGGGGGAGGCAATCAGCCCCAGCATTTT.

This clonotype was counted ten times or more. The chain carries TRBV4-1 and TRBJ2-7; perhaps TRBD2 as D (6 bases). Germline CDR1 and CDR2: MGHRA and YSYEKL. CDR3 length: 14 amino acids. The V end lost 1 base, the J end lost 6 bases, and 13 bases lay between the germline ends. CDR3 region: CASSQVGGPGEQYF. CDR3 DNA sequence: TGCGCCAGCAGCCAAGTAGGAGGGCCAGGCGAGCAGTACTTC.

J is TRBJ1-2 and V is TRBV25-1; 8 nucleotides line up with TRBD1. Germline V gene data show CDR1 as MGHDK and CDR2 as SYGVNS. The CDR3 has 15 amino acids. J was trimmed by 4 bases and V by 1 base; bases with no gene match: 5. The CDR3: CASSESGQGVYGYTF. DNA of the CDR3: TGTGCCAGCAGTGAATCTGGACAGGGAGTCTATGGCTACACCTTC.

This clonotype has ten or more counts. The DNA for the CDR3 is TGTGCCAGCAGGAGCCCGATGACAGGGTCTGGCTATGGCTACACCTTC. This gives the protein CASRSPMTGSGYGYTF. The chain employs TRBV7-2 and TRBJ1-2; 7 bases agree with TRBD1. With V trimmed by 6 bases and J by 4 bases, 14 bases remained unmatched. Germline assignment: CDR1 SGHTA and CDR2 FQGNSA. The CDR3 contains 16 residues.

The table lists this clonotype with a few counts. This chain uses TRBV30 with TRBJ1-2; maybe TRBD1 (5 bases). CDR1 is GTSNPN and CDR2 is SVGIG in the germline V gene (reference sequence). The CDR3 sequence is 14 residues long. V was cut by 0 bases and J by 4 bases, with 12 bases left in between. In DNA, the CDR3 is TGTGCCTGGAGTGTACGGGTCGGGGCCTATGGCTACACCTTC. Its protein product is CAWSVRVGAYGYTF. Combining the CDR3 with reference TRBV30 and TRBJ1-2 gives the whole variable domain SQTIHQWPATLVQPVGSPLSLECTVEGTSNPNLYWYRQAAGRGLQLLFYSVGIGQISSEVPQNLSASRPQDRQFILSSKKLLLSDSGFYLCAWSVRVGAYGYTFGSGTRLTVV.

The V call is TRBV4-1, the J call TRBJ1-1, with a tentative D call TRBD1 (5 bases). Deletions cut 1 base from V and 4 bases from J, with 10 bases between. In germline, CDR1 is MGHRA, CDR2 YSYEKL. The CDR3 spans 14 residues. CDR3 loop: CASSQVTVTTEAFF. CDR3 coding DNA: TGCGCCAGCAGCCAAGTGACAGTGACCACTGAAGCTTTCTTT.

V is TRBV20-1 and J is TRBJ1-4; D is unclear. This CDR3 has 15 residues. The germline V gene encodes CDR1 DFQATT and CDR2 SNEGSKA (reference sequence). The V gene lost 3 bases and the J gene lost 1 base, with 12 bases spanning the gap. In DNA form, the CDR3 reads TGCAGTGCTAGGAGGATTGGGATAACTAATGAAAAACTGTTTTTT. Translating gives CSARRIGITNEKLFF.

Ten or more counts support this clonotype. The CDR3 sequence: CASRRGRYEQYF. CDR3 nucleotides: TGTGCCAGTCGGCGGGGGCGCTACGAGCAGTACTTC. V is TRBV12-3 or TRBV12-4 and J is TRBJ2-7, with TRBD2 as a possible D gene (7 bases). V was shortened by 9 bases and J by 3 bases, with 12 bases between the two germline ends. The CDR3 is made up of 12 amino acids.

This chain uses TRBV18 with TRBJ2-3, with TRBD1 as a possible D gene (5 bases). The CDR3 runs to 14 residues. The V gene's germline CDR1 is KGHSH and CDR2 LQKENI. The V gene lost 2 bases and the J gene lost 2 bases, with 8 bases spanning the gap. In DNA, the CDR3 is TGTGCCAGCTCACCAAGACAGTCCACAGATACGCAGTATTTT. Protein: CASSPRQSTDTQYF.

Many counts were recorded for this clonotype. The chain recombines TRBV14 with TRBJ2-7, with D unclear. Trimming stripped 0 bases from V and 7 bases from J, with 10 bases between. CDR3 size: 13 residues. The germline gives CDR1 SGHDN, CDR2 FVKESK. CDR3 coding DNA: TGTGCCAGCAGCCAAGATTTCGGGCGAGAGCAGTACTTC. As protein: CASSQDFGREQYF.

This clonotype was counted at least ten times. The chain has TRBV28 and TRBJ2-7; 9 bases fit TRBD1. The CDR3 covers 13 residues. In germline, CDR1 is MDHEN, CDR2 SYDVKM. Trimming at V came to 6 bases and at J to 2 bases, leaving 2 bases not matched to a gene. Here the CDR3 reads CASRTGGAYEQYF. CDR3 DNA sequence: TGTGCCAGCAGGACAGGGGGGGCCTACGAGCAGTACTTC.

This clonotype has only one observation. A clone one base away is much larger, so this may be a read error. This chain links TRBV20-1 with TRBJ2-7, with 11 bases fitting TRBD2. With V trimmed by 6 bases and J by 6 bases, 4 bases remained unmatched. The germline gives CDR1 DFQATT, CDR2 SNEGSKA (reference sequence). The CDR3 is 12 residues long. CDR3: CSAGLAGREQYF. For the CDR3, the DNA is TGCAGTGCAGGACTAGCGGGTCGCGAGCAGTACTTC.